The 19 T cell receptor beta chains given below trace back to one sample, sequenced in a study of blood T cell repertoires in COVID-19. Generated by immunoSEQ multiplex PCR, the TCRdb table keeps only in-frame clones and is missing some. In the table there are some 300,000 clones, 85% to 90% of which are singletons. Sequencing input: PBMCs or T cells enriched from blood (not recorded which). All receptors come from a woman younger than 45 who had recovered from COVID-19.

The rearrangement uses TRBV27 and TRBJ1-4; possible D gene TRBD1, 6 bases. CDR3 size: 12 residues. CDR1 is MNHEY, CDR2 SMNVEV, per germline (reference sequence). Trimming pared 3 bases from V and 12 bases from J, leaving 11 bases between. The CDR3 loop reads CASSFQGRELFF. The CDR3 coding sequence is TGTGCCAGCAGTTTTCAGGGGCGGGAACTGTTTTTT.

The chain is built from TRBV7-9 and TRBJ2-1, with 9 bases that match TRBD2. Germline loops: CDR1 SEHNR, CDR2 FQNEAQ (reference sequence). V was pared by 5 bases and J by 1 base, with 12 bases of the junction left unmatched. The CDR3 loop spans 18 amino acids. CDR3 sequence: CASSPARREGSSYNEQFF. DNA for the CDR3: TGTGCCAGCAGCCCTGCGCGGCGGGAGGGCTCATCCTACAATGAGCAGTTCTTC.

The CDR3 is CASSPQGSVHEQFF. CDR3 bases: TGTGCCAGCTCACCCCAGGGGTCTGTACATGAGCAGTTCTTC. The rearrangement links TRBV18 to TRBJ2-1; D is perhaps TRBD1 (6 bases). The CDR3 sequence is 14 residues long. Trimming removed 3 bases from V and 8 bases from J, with 14 bases in between. From germline, CDR1 is KGHSH and CDR2 LQKENI.

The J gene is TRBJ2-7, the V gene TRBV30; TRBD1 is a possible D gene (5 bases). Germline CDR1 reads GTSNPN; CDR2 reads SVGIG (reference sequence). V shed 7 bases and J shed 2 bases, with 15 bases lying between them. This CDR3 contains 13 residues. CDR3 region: CASVTEPTYEQYF. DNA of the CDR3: TGTGCCTCCGTGACAGAGCCCACCTACGAGCAGTACTTC.

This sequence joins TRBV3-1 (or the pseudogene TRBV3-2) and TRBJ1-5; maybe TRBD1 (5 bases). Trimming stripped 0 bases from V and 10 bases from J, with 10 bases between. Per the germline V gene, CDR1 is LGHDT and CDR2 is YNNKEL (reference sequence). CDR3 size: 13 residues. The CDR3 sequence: CASSQERGYPQHF. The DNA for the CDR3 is TGTGCCAGCAGCCAAGAGCGGGGCTATCCCCAGCATTTT.

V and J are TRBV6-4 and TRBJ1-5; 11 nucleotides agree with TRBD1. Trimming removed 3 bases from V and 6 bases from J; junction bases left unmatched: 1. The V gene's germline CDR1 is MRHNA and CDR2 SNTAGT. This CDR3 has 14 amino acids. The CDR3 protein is CASSEGTGGQPQHF. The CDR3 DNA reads TGTGCCAGCAGTGAGGGGACAGGGGGTCAGCCCCAGCATTTT.

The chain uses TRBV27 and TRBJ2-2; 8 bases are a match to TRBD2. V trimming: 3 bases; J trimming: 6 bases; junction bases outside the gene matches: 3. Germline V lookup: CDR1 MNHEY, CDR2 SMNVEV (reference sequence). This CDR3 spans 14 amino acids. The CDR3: CASSFYGRAGELFF. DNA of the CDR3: TGTGCCAGCAGTTTCTACGGGAGGGCCGGGGAGCTGTTTTTT.

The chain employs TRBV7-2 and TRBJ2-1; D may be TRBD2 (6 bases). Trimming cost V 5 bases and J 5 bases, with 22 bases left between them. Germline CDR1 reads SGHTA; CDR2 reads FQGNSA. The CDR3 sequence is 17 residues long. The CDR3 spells CASSGGRPPGSHNEQFF. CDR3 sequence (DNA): TGTGCCAGCAGCGGGGGGAGACCCCCTGGGTCCCACAATGAGCAGTTCTTC. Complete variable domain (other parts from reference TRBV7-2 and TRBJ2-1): GAGVSQSPSNKVTEKGKDVELRCDPISGHTALYWYRQSLGQGLEFLIYFQGNSAPDKSGLPSDRFSAERTGGSVSTLTIQRTQQEDSAVYLCASSGGRPPGSHNEQFFGPGTRLTVL.

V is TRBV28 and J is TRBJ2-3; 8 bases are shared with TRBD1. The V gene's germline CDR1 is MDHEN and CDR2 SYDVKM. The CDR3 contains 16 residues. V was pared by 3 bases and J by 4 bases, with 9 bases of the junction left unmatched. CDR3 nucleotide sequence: TGTGCCAGCAGTTTGAGGAGGCAGGGGGCACCAGATACGCAGTATTTT. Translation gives CASSLRRQGAPDTQYF.

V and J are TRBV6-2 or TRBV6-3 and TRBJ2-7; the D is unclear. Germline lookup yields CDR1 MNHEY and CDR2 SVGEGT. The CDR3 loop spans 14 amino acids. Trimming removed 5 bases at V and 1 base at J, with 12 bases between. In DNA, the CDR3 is TGTGCCAGCAGTGATACGATGGAGTCCTACGAGCAGTACTTC. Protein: CASSDTMESYEQYF.

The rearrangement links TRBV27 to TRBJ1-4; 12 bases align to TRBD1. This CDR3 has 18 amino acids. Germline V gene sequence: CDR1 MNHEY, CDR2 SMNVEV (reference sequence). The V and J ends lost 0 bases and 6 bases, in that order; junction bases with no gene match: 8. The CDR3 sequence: CASSLSGWGQGAYEKLFF. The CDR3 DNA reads TGTGCCAGCAGTTTATCTGGTTGGGGACAGGGGGCGTATGAAAAACTGTTTTTT.

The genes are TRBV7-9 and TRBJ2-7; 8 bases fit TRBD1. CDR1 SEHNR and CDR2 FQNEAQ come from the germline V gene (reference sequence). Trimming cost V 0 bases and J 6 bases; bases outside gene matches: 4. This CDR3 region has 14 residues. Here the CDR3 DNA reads TGTGCCAGCAGCTTAGCACAGGGGGGTGTCGAGCAGTACTTC. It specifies CASSLAQGGVEQYF.

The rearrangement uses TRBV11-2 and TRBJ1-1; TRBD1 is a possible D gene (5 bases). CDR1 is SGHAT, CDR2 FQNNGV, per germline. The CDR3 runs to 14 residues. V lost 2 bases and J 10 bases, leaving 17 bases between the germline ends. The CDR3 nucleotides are TGTGCCAGCAGCTTACTAGGCGGGGCCTGGGGAGCTTTCTTT. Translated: CASSLLGGAWGAFF.

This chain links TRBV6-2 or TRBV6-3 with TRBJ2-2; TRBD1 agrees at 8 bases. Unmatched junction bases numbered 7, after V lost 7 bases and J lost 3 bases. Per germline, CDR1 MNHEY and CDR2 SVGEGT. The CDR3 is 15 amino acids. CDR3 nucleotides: TGTGCCAGCACCCCTCAGGGGGCGGACACCGGGGAGCTGTTTTTT. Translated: CASTPQGADTGELFF.

DNA of the CDR3: TGTGCCAGCAGTTACTCGAATGCGCTCCCTGGAAACACCATATATTTT. This encodes CASSYSNALPGNTIYF. The chain links TRBV6-5 to TRBJ1-3; D call uncertain. This CDR3 has 16 residues. V was cut by 0 bases and J by 2 bases, with 11 bases left in between. CDR1 MNHEY and CDR2 SVGAGI come from the germline V gene.

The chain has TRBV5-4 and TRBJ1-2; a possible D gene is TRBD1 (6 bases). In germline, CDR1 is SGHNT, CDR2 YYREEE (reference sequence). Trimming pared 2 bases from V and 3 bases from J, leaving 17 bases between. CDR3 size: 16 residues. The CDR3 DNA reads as TGTGCCAGCAGCTTATGGCAGAATCAGGGGCACTATGGCTACACCTTC. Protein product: CASSLWQNQGHYGYTF.

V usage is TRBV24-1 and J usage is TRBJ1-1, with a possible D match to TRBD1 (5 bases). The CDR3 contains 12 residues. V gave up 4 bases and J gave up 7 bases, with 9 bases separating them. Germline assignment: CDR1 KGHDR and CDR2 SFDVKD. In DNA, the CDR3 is TGTGCCACCAGTGAACAGGATGGTGAAGCTTTCTTT. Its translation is CATSEQDGEAFF.

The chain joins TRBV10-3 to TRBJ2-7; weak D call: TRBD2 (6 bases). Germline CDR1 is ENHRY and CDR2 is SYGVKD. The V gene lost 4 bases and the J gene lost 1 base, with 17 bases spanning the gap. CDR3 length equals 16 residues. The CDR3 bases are TGTGCCATCAGTGCTTCAGGTCTAGCGCCTTCCTACGAGCAGTACTTC. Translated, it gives CAISASGLAPSYEQYF.

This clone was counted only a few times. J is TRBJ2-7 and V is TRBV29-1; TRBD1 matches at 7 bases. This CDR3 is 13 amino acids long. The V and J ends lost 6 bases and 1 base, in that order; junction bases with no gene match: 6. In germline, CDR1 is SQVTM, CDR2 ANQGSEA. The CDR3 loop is CSVRQGGSYEQYF. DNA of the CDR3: TGCAGCGTACGACAGGGCGGTTCCTACGAGCAGTACTTC.